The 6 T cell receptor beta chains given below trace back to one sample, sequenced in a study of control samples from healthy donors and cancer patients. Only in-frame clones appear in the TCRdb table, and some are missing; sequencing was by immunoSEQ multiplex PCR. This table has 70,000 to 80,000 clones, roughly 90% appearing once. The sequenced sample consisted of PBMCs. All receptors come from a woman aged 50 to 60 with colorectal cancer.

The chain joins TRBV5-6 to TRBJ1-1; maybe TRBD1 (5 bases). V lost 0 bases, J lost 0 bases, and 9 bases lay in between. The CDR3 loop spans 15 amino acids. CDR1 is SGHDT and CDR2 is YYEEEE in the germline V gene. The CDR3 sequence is CASSLGQTVNTEAFF. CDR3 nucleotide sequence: TGTGCCAGCAGCTTGGGACAGACAGTGAACACTGAAGCTTTCTTT.

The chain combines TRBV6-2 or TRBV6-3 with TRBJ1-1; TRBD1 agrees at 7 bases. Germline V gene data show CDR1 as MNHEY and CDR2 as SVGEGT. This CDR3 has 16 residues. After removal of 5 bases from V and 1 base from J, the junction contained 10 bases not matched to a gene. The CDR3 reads CASSPLRQGRNTEAFF. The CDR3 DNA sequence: TGTGCCAGCAGTCCCCTCCGACAGGGAAGGAACACTGAAGCTTTCTTT.

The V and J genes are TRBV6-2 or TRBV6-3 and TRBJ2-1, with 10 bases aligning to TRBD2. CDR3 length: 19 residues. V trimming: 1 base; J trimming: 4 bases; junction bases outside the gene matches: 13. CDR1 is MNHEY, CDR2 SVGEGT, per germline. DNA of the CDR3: TGTGCCAGCAGTTACTTAAGGGGGTTCAGCGGGAGGGGTTACAATGAGCAGTTCTTC. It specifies CASSYLRGFSGRGYNEQFF.

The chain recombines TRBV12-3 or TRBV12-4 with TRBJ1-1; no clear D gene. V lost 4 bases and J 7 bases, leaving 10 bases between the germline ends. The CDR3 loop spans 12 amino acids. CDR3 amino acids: CASSSPWGEAFF. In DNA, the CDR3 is TGTGCCAGCAGTTCCCCTTGGGGTGAAGCTTTCTTT.

The chain's CDR3 is CASRRGRSYEQYV. CDR3 nucleotide sequence: TGCGCCAGCAGACGGGGAAGGTCCTACGAGCAGTACGTC. The chain employs TRBV10-1 and TRBJ2-7; a possible D gene is TRBD2 (5 bases). V was shortened by 6 bases and J by 1 base, with 10 bases between the two germline ends. The CDR3 is 13 amino acids. Germline CDR1 and CDR2: WNHNN and SYGVQD (reference sequence).

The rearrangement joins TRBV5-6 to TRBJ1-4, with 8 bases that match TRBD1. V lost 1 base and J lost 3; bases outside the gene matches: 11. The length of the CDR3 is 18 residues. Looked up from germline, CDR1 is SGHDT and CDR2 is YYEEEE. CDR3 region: CASSLSLDRDFSNEKLFF. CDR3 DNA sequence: TGTGCCAGCAGCTTGTCTTTGGACAGGGACTTTTCTAATGAAAAACTGTTTTTT.